The 19 T cell receptor beta chains below were found in one sample sequenced in a study of T cell repertoires in cytomegalovirus infection. TCRdb fed the reads into MiXCR, producing one record per CDR3 protein. This sample has some 180,000 distinct CDR3 sequences; approximately 18% occur once, and the top ten carry roughly 24%. Sequenced: CD8+ T cells from PBMCs. All receptors derive from a human donor in good health (CMV status not recorded). Some clones in this sample may be carry-over from other donors' samples.

This clonotype was recorded a few times. CDR3 in DNA: TGTGCCAGCAGGACCTGGGCAGCTAATACGCAGTATTTT. Its protein is CASRTWAANTQYF. The J gene is TRBJ2-3, the V gene TRBV5-4; D uncertain. The CDR3 runs 13 residues. V lost 5 bases to trimming and J lost 7 bases, with 14 bases between them. Germline CDR1 is SGHNT and CDR2 is YYREEE (reference sequence).

This clonotype showed up many times. This chain connects TRBV29-1 to TRBJ2-7; possibly TRBD1 for D (5 bases). V was clipped by 1 base and J by 2 bases, with 9 bases between them. CDR1 and CDR2 from the germline V gene are SQVTM and ANQGSEA. This CDR3 spans 13 amino acids. The CDR3 nucleotides are TGCAGCGTTGAAGGGCGGACAACCTACGAGCAGTACTTC. Protein product: CSVEGRTTYEQYF.

This clonotype was seen a handful of times. This chain connects TRBV6-1 to TRBJ1-5; D not certain. Germline V gene sequence: CDR1 MNHNS, CDR2 SASEGT. The CDR3 has 13 residues. The V and J ends lost 1 base and 6 bases respectively, with 7 bases between them. CDR3 in amino acids: CASSEGRGQPQHF. CDR3 in DNA: TGTGCCAGCAGTGAAGGTCGGGGTCAGCCCCAGCATTTT.

The chain has TRBV28 and TRBJ2-4; the D call may be TRBD1 or TRBD2 (5 bases each). There are 16 residues in the CDR3. Germline CDR1 reads MDHEN; CDR2 reads SYDVKM. Deletions cut 7 bases from V and 0 bases from J, with 16 bases between. The CDR3 is CASTGMSGLAKNIQYF. As DNA, the CDR3 is TGTGCCAGCACCGGGATGTCGGGGCTAGCCAAAAACATTCAGTACTTC.

This clonotype has only a few counts. The chain employs TRBV7-6 and TRBJ1-1; no reliable D call. Trimming shortened V by 3 bases and J by 4 bases, and 9 bases separated the two germline ends. Germline assignment: CDR1 SGHVS and CDR2 FNYEAQ. The CDR3 extends over 13 amino acids. The CDR3 sequence is CASSFPDGTEAFF. Written as DNA, the CDR3 is TGTGCCAGCAGCTTCCCGGACGGCACTGAAGCTTTCTTT.

The chain couples TRBV7-9 to TRBJ1-1; TRBD1 might be the D (5 bases). Per germline, CDR1 SEHNR and CDR2 FQNEAQ (reference sequence). The ends were cut back, 2 bases at V and 3 bases at J, with 13 bases in the middle. The CDR3 covers 15 residues. Here the CDR3 DNA reads TGTGCCAGCAGCTTAATAAGGGGCGAAGACACTGAAGCTTTCTTT. It codes for CASSLIRGEDTEAFF.

This clonotype was observed a handful of times. V and J are TRBV20-1 and TRBJ2-1, with 8 nucleotides matching TRBD2. Germline CDR1 DFQATT, CDR2 SNEGSKA (reference sequence). This CDR3 comprises 15 residues. J lost 7 bases, V lost 0 bases, and 8 bases had no gene match. CDR3 in amino acids: CSARDKGTRTNEQFF. CDR3 DNA sequence: TGCAGTGCTAGAGATAAAGGGACTAGGACGAATGAGCAGTTCTTC.

The CDR3 protein is CASSFASTDTQYF. DNA for the CDR3: TGTGCCAGCAGCTTTGCTAGCACAGATACGCAGTATTTT. The chain joins TRBV11-2 to TRBJ2-3; D not certain. The CDR3 is 13 residues long. The V gene lost 3 bases and the J gene lost 0 bases, with 4 bases spanning the gap. CDR1 SGHAT and CDR2 FQNNGV come from the germline V gene. Variable domain in full (rest from reference TRBV11-2 and TRBJ2-3): EAGVAQSPRYKIIEKRQSVAFWCNPISGHATLYWYQQILGQGPKLLIQFQNNGVVDDSQLPKDRFSAERLKGVDSTLKIQPAKLEDSAVYLCASSFASTDTQYFGPGTRLTVL.

V gene TRBV28 combines with J gene TRBJ2-7; D not resolved. CDR1 and CDR2 from the germline V gene are MDHEN and SYDVKM. V lost 2 bases and J 10 bases, leaving 12 bases between the germline ends. The CDR3 loop spans 12 amino acids. CDR3 protein: CASSLDPSNQYF. CDR3 in DNA: TGTGCCAGCAGTTTAGACCCATCAAACCAGTACTTC.

This clonotype was detected a few times. V and J are TRBV6-1 and TRBJ2-5; D gene uncertain. V was cut by 5 bases and J by 5 bases, with 12 bases left in between. Germline CDR1 and CDR2: MNHNS and SASEGT. This CDR3 region has 13 residues. CDR3 residues: CASSPLRRETQYF. CDR3 DNA: TGTGCCAGCAGTCCGCTCCGGCGGGAGACCCAGTACTTC.

This clonotype was picked up a small number of times. This rearrangement joins TRBV12-3 or TRBV12-4 to TRBJ1-1, with D unresolved. V shed 6 bases and J shed 4 bases, with 9 bases lying between them. The CDR3 length is 12 residues. The CDR3 region has the DNA TGTGCCAGCAGCCCATTCGCCACTGAAGCTTTCTTT. It encodes CASSPFATEAFF.

This clonotype occurred many times. The CDR3 DNA reads as TGTGCCAGCAGCTTAAGTCGGTCGGGGGGATCAGATACGCAGTATTTT. It encodes CASSLSRSGGSDTQYF. J is TRBJ2-3 and V is TRBV7-9; 7 bases map to TRBD2. After removal of 2 bases from V and 4 bases from J, the junction contained 9 bases not matched to a gene. Germline assignment: CDR1 SEHNR and CDR2 FQNEAQ (reference sequence). The CDR3 is 16 amino acids.

The chain uses TRBV10-3 and TRBJ1-1; D is unresolved. The V and J ends lost 0 bases and 0 bases respectively, with 2 bases between them. The CDR3 is made up of 13 amino acids. Germline V gene sequence: CDR1 ENHRY, CDR2 SYGVKD. CDR3 loop: CAISESMNTEAFF. CDR3 in DNA: TGTGCCATCAGTGAGTCCATGAACACTGAAGCTTTCTTT.

V and J are TRBV10-3 and TRBJ2-1, with 7 bases matching TRBD2. Trimming cost V 5 bases and J 6 bases; bases outside gene matches: 13. Per the germline V gene, CDR1 is ENHRY and CDR2 is SYGVKD. There are 16 residues in the CDR3. The CDR3 spells CAISLGGVGRFNEQFF. The CDR3 bases are TGTGCCATCAGTCTGGGGGGGGTAGGTAGGTTCAATGAGCAGTTCTTC.

This clonotype was observed a few times. The chain couples TRBV5-6 to TRBJ2-1; 11 nucleotides line up with TRBD1. This CDR3 has 15 residues. Germline V gene data show CDR1 as SGHDT and CDR2 as YYEEEE. The trim removed 2 bases at V and 8 bases at J, leaving 6 bases unmatched. CDR3 nucleotides: TGTGCCAGCAGCTTCGGGACAGGGGGATTCTATGAGCAGTTCTTC. This codes for CASSFGTGGFYEQFF.

This chain joins TRBV7-6 and TRBJ2-7; 9 nucleotides match TRBD1. V trimming: 5 bases; J trimming: 2 bases; junction bases outside the gene matches: 7. Germline V lookup: CDR1 SGHVS, CDR2 FNYEAQ. The CDR3 runs to 15 residues. CDR3 sequence (DNA): TGTGCCAGCAGCCCCCGGACAGGGGAGCCCTACGAGCAGTACTTC. This gives the protein CASSPRTGEPYEQYF.

This clonotype was seen only a few times. The J gene is TRBJ2-1, the V gene TRBV7-9, with D possibly being TRBD2 (5 bases). This CDR3 comprises 16 residues. In germline, CDR1 is SEHNR, CDR2 FQNEAQ (reference sequence). V lost 2 bases, J lost 7 bases, and 18 bases lay in between. The CDR3 is CASSLSDTERRNEQFF. The CDR3 coding sequence is TGTGCCAGCAGCTTATCCGACACAGAAAGGAGGAATGAGCAGTTCTTC.

Only a few counts were recorded for this clonotype. This chain uses TRBV6-8 with TRBJ2-1; D gene unclear. V lost 2 bases and J 4 bases, leaving 9 bases between the germline ends. The germline V gene has CDR1 MNHGY and CDR2 SAAAGT. This CDR3 spans 14 amino acids. The DNA of the CDR3 is TGTGCCAGCAGTTACGGCCTAGGATACAATGAGCAGTTCTTC. Translation: CASSYGLGYNEQFF.

This clonotype showed up just a few times. The V and J genes are TRBV12-3 or TRBV12-4 and TRBJ2-3; 10 bases fit TRBD2. After removal of 2 bases from V and 0 bases from J, the junction contained 5 bases not matched to a gene. The CDR3 covers 17 residues. CDR3 region: CASSLIGLAASTDTQYF. The CDR3 bases are TGTGCCAGCAGTTTAATCGGACTAGCGGCTAGCACAGATACGCAGTATTTT.